The 22 T cell receptor beta chains below all came from one sample that was sequenced in a study of cytomegalovirus exposure and HLA in healthy donors. This PCR relied on a set of 60 Vbeta primers and 13 Jbeta primers. The protocol was immunoSEQ multiplex PCR, while the TCRdb copy is restricted to in-frame clones and leaves out a portion. The sample carries about 130,000 clones, more than 80% recorded once. The specimen was PBMCs. All receptors come from a man aged 40-55 years in good health and CMV-seronegative.

The chain employs TRBV5-1 and TRBJ1-1; the D gene is possibly TRBD1 (5 bases). The CDR3 has 14 amino acids. The V end was cut by 3 bases, the J end by 1 base, with 10 bases between. Germline loops: CDR1 SGHRS, CDR2 YFSETQ. CDR3 DNA: TGCGCCAGCAGCTCGGGGCGGGGGAACACTGAAGCTTTCTTT. Protein: CASSSGRGNTEAFF.

J is TRBJ2-1 and V is TRBV30; perhaps TRBD1 as D (6 bases). Trimming shortened V by 0 bases and J by 15 bases, and 12 bases separated the two germline ends. CDR1 and CDR2 from the germline V gene are GTSNPN and SVGIG (reference sequence). This CDR3 has 11 amino acids. The CDR3 spells CAWSVQGTSFF. CDR3 DNA: TGTGCCTGGAGTGTACAGGGAACCTCGTTCTTC. The full variable domain, completed using reference TRBV30 and TRBJ2-1, is SQTIHQWPATLVQPVGSPLSLECTVEGTSNPNLYWYRQAAGRGLQLLFYSVGIGQISSEVPQNLSASRPQDRQFILSSKKLLLSDSGFYLCAWSVQGTSFFGPGTRLTVL.

The V gene is TRBV19, the J gene TRBJ1-5; 7 positions match TRBD1. The CDR3 runs to 13 residues. The V and J ends lost 9 bases and 3 bases, in that order; junction bases with no gene match: 5. Germline CDR1 is LNHDA and CDR2 is SQIVND (reference sequence). CDR3 nucleotide sequence: TGTGCCAGCCGGGGACAGAACAATCAGCCCCAGCATTTT. Translating gives CASRGQNNQPQHF. Drawing the rest from reference TRBV19 and TRBJ1-5, the complete variable domain is DGGITQSPKYLFRKEGQNVTLSCEQNLNHDAMYWYRQDPGQGLRLIYYSQIVNDFQKGDIAEGYSVSREKKESFPLTVTSAQKNPTAFYLCASRGQNNQPQHFGDGTRLSIL.

This clone was seen only once. This chain connects TRBV30 to TRBJ2-5; 8 bases match TRBD1. Germline V gene sequence: CDR1 GTSNPN, CDR2 SVGIG (reference sequence). The CDR3 extends over 13 amino acids. Unmatched junction bases numbered 4, after V lost 4 bases and J lost 3 bases. The CDR3 loop reads CAWKRDRKETQYF. CDR3 in DNA: TGTGCCTGGAAGAGGGACAGGAAAGAGACCCAGTACTTC.

The genes are TRBV2 and TRBJ2-7; 9 bases agree with TRBD1. Germline CDR1 and CDR2: SNHLY and FYNNEI. V shed 5 bases and J 0 bases; nucleotides not matched to a gene: 2. The CDR3 loop spans 14 amino acids. The CDR3 sequence: CASSSTGGSYEQYF. CDR3 nucleotide sequence: TGTGCCAGCAGTTCGACAGGGGGCTCCTACGAGCAGTACTTC.

V gene TRBV25-1 combines with J gene TRBJ2-5; a weak D match, TRBD1 (6 bases). The CDR3 covers 13 residues. Trimming stripped 6 bases from V and 5 bases from J, with 13 bases between. Germline values: CDR1 MGHDK, CDR2 SYGVNS. The CDR3: CASRQGTPETQYF. The CDR3 DNA sequence: TGTGCCAGCAGACAGGGCACCCCGGAGACCCAGTACTTC.

The chain uses TRBV28 and TRBJ1-5; possibly TRBD1 for D (6 bases). CDR1 and CDR2 from the germline V gene are MDHEN and SYDVKM. V lost 4 bases and J lost 0, with 10 bases in between. The CDR3 is 15 amino acids. CDR3: CASSSDRYSNQPQHF. In DNA, the CDR3 is TGTGCCAGCAGTTCGGACAGATATAGCAATCAGCCCCAGCATTTT. Full variable domain (rest looked up from reference TRBV28 and TRBJ1-5): DVKVTQSSRYLVKRTGEKVFLECVQDMDHENMFWYRQDPGLGLRLIYFSYDVKMKEKGDIPEGYSVSREKKERFSLILESASTNQTSMYLCASSSDRYSNQPQHFGDGTRLSIL.

The chain links TRBV5-1 to TRBJ2-7, with 8 bases fitting TRBD1. The CDR3 sequence is 15 residues long. The V gene end was trimmed by 3 bases and the J gene end by 3 bases; junction bases not matched to a gene: 8. Germline loops: CDR1 SGHRS, CDR2 YFSETQ. CDR3: CASSYQTGANYEQYF. In DNA form, the CDR3 reads TGCGCCAGCAGCTATCAGACAGGGGCCAACTACGAGCAGTACTTC.

The chain uses TRBV5-6 and TRBJ1-5; 11 bases are a match to TRBD1. Germline CDR1 SGHDT, CDR2 YYEEEE. Unmatched junction bases numbered 6, after V lost 3 bases and J lost 4 bases. The CDR3 is made up of 16 amino acids. Here the CDR3 DNA reads TGTGCCAGCAGCTCCCGGACAGGGGGCCCAAATCAGCCCCAGCATTTT. Its protein is CASSSRTGGPNQPQHF.

The J gene is TRBJ2-7, the V gene TRBV6-1, with D hard to call. CDR3 length: 14 amino acids. Looked up from germline, CDR1 is MNHNS and CDR2 is SASEGT. V gave up 2 bases and J gave up 0 bases, with 8 bases separating them. The chain's CDR3 is CASSEWPDSYEQYF. The CDR3 DNA reads as TGTGCCAGCAGTGAATGGCCAGACTCCTACGAGCAGTACTTC.

The rearrangement links TRBV2 to TRBJ2-7; TRBD2 matches 10 bases. The junction had 7 bases not matched to a gene; V was cut back by 6 bases and J by 2 bases. Germline V CDR1 and CDR2: SNHLY, FYNNEI. This CDR3 has 15 residues. The CDR3 is CASSAIAGGPYEQYF. CDR3 DNA: TGTGCCAGCAGCGCAATAGCGGGGGGCCCCTACGAGCAGTACTTC.

The V call is TRBV11-2, the J call TRBJ2-5; TRBD2 aligns across 10 bases. Unmatched junction bases numbered 6, after V lost 5 bases and J lost 6 bases. Germline CDR1 is SGHAT and CDR2 is FQNNGV. The CDR3 contains 14 residues. The CDR3 DNA sequence: TGTGCCAGCAGCGAGCGGACTAGCGGAAAGACCCAGTACTTC. It encodes CASSERTSGKTQYF.

This rearrangement joins TRBV2 to TRBJ1-2; 7 bases agree with TRBD1. Germline trimming cut 1 base from V and 4 bases from J; bases unmatched to any gene: 3. This CDR3 region has 14 residues. Germline V gene data show CDR1 as SNHLY and CDR2 as FYNNEI. In nucleotides, the CDR3 is TGTGCCAGCAGTGAAGGGGGGACAGCCTATGGCTACACCTTC. This gives the protein CASSEGGTAYGYTF. Supplemented by reference TRBV2 and TRBJ1-2, the full variable domain reads EPEVTQTPSHQVTQMGQEVILRCVPISNHLYFYWYRQILGQKVEFLVSFYNNEISEKSEIFDDQFSVERPDGSNFTLKIRSTKLEDSAMYFCASSEGGTAYGYTFGSGTRLTVV.

This rearrangement joins TRBV10-3 to TRBJ2-1; TRBD2 might be the D (6 bases). Per germline, CDR1 ENHRY and CDR2 SYGVKD. V lost 3 bases, J lost 0 bases, and 12 bases lay in between. This CDR3 contains 16 residues. The CDR3 region has the DNA TGTGCCATCAGTGATTGGGGGGATAGCTCCTACAATGAGCAGTTCTTC. Protein sequence: CAISDWGDSSYNEQFF.

This clone was observed a few times. The V gene is TRBV5-1, the J gene TRBJ1-4; D remains unclear. Trimming left V 3 bases short and J 0 bases short, with 6 bases between. CDR1 SGHRS and CDR2 YFSETQ come from the germline V gene. The CDR3 is 14 amino acids. CDR3 in DNA: TGCGCCAGCAGCTCGACATCAACTAATGAAAAACTGTTTTTT. It is translated as CASSSTSTNEKLFF.

This clone was observed a few times. This chain links TRBV7-9 with TRBJ2-1; D is unclear. V lost 3 bases, J lost 7 bases, and 13 bases lay in between. The V gene's germline CDR1 is SEHNR and CDR2 FQNEAQ (reference sequence). The CDR3 sequence is 14 residues long. CDR3 sequence (DNA): TGTGCCAGCAGCTTCTACTACCAAGGAAATGAGCAGTTCTTC. It encodes CASSFYYQGNEQFF.

The chain carries TRBV30 and TRBJ2-4; TRBD1 aligns across 7 bases. The V gene end was trimmed by 5 bases and the J gene end by 3 bases; junction bases not matched to a gene: 10. The germline CDR1 and CDR2 sequences are GTSNPN and SVGIG (reference sequence). This CDR3 region has 15 residues. In nucleotides, the CDR3 is TGTGCCTGGGCCCGGACAGGACAAGTCAAAAACATTCAGTACTTC. Protein product: CAWARTGQVKNIQYF.

This chain joins TRBV5-1 and TRBJ2-1; TRBD2 aligns across 10 bases. V was clipped by 0 bases and J by 1 base; unmatched bases: 1. This CDR3 has 16 residues. Per the germline V gene, CDR1 is SGHRS and CDR2 is YFSETQ. The CDR3 is CASSLASGSSYNEQFF. CDR3 coding DNA: TGCGCCAGCAGCTTGGCTAGCGGGAGTTCCTACAATGAGCAGTTCTTC.

This clone was seen only a few times. V and J are TRBV2 and TRBJ2-5; D possibly corresponds to TRBD1 (6 bases). The germline gives CDR1 SNHLY, CDR2 FYNNEI. Trimming took 5 bases from V and 1 from J, leaving 14 bases between them. The CDR3 has 15 residues. The CDR3 loop reads CASSQPTGFQETQYF. The CDR3 bases are TGTGCCAGCAGTCAGCCCACAGGGTTCCAAGAGACCCAGTACTTC. Looking up the rest from reference TRBV2 and TRBJ2-5 gives the full variable domain: EPEVTQTPSHQVTQMGQEVILRCVPISNHLYFYWYRQILGQKVEFLVSFYNNEISEKSEIFDDQFSVERPDGSNFTLKIRSTKLEDSAMYFCASSQPTGFQETQYFGPGTRLLVL.

This clone was counted between two and nine times. The rearrangement links TRBV19 to TRBJ1-1; D perhaps matches TRBD1 (5 bases). V lost 5 bases, J lost 1 base, and 11 bases lay in between. Germline-derived CDR1 and CDR2 are LNHDA and SQIVND (reference sequence). This CDR3 has 14 residues. The CDR3 DNA reads as TGTGCCAGTAGTGTCGAGACAGAGAACACTGAAGCTTTCTTT. Its protein product is CASSVETENTEAFF.

V gene TRBV5-6 combines with J gene TRBJ2-7, with 8 bases matching TRBD1. This CDR3 has 14 residues. V gave up 6 bases and J gave up 0 bases; unmatched junction bases: 5. Germline V lookup: CDR1 SGHDT, CDR2 YYEEEE. CDR3 sequence: CASIQGVSSYEQYF. The CDR3 nucleotides read TGTGCCAGCATACAGGGGGTTAGCTCCTACGAGCAGTACTTC. Variable domain in full (rest from reference TRBV5-6 and TRBJ2-7): DAGVTQSPTHLIKTRGQQVTLRCSPKSGHDTVSWYQQALGQGPQFIFQYYEEEERQRGNFPDRFSGHQFPNYSSELNVNALLLGDSALYLCASIQGVSSYEQYFGPGTRLTVT.

V usage is TRBV27 and J usage is TRBJ1-1; tentative D call: TRBD1 (5 bases). The ends were cut back, 5 bases at V and 4 bases at J, with 17 bases in the middle. The CDR3 covers 15 residues. Germline CDR1 MNHEY, CDR2 SMNVEV (reference sequence). The CDR3 sequence is CASSRLKTVATEAFF. The CDR3 coding sequence is TGTGCCAGCAGTCGACTCAAGACAGTCGCCACTGAAGCTTTCTTT.